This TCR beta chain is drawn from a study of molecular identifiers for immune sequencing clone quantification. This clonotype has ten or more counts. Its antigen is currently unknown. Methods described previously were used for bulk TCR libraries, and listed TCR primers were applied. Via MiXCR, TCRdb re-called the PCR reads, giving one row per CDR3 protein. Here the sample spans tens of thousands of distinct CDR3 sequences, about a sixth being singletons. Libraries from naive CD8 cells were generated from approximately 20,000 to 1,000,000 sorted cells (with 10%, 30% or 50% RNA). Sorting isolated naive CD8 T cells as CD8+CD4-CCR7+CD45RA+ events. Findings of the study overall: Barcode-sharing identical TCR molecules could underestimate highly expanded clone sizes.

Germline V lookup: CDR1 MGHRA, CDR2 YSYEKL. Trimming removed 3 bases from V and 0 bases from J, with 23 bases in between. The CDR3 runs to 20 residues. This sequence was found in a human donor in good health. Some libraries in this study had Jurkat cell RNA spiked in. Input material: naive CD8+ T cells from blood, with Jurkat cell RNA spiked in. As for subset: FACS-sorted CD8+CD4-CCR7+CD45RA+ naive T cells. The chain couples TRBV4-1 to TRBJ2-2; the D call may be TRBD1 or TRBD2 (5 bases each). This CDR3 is CASSHPNGGTHGTNTGELFF. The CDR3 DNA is TGCGCCAGCAGCCACCCAAATGGGGGAACACACGGAACGAACACCGGGGAGCTGTTTTTT.